Listed here are 24 T cell receptor beta chains from one sample, sequenced in a study of human T cells and chemical hapten exposure. TCRdb called the RACE reads again in MiXCR, with one record for every CDR3 protein. Of 75,000 to 100,000 distinct CDR3 sequences in the sample, around 8.8% are singletons; the top ten hold 2.9%. As to time point: healthy volunteer bleed at 2 weeks. Total RNA was isolated from unfractionated whole blood. Sequences were obtained from whole blood. Receptors originate from a female donor in good health. Some clones in this sample may be carry-over from other donors' samples.

V usage is TRBV21-1 and J usage is TRBJ2-3; whether TRBD2, the table's D call, matches the DNA was not checked. TRBV21-1 is designated a pseudogene. CDR3 size: 20 residues. CDR3 residues: CASSKGRFRGSQGPTDTQYF. CDR3 DNA: TGTGCCAGCAGCAAAGGGCGGTTTCGCGGGAGTCAGGGTCCGACAGATACGCAGTATTTT.

The chain combines TRBV30 with TRBJ2-1, with D possibly called TRBD1 or TRBD2 (5 bases each). This CDR3 comprises 16 residues. Germline V gene data show CDR1 as GTSNPN and CDR2 as SVGIG (reference sequence). V shed 0 bases and J shed 0 bases, with 12 bases lying between them. The CDR3 nucleotides are TGTGCCTGGAGTGTTGGGGACCGAAGCTCCTACAATGAGCAGTTCTTC. Translated: CAWSVGDRSSYNEQFF.

This clonotype showed up just a few times. The rearrangement joins TRBV6-2 or TRBV6-3 to TRBJ2-3; D is uncertain. The CDR3 contains 14 residues. With 4 bases removed from V and 5 bases from J, the gap between germline ends came to 13 bases. Germline CDR1 reads MNHEY; CDR2 reads SVGEGT. The DNA for the CDR3 is TGTGCCAGCAGTTTTGGCCCCCGGAAAGATACGCAGTATTTT. It yields the protein CASSFGPRKDTQYF.

V usage is TRBV25-1 and J usage is TRBJ1-4; 9 nucleotides align to TRBD1. There are 15 residues in the CDR3. The junction had 9 bases not matched to a gene; V was cut back by 6 bases and J by 7 bases. CDR1 is MGHDK and CDR2 is SYGVNS in the germline V gene. The CDR3 DNA is TGTGCCAGCAGCCCCACCGACAGGGGGATTGAAAAACTGTTTTTT. It codes for CASSPTDRGIEKLFF. The entire variable domain, with the rest obtained from reference TRBV25-1 and TRBJ1-4, is as follows: EADIYQTPRYLVIGTGKKITLECSQTMGHDKMYWYQQDPGMELHLIHYSYGVNSTEKGDLSSESTVSRIRTEHFPLTLESARPSHTSQYLCASSPTDRGIEKLFFGSGTQLSVL.

There are a few counts of this clonotype. J is TRBJ2-1 and V is TRBV5-1, with D possibly being TRBD2 (6 bases). Trimming took 0 bases from V and 0 from J, leaving 13 bases between them. The length of the CDR3 is 17 residues. Germline-derived CDR1 and CDR2 are SGHRS and YFSETQ. The CDR3 nucleotides are TGCGCCAGCAGCTTGGTCCCGGGACTTAGCTCCTACAATGAGCAGTTCTTC. Translated: CASSLVPGLSSYNEQFF.

In its sample, this clonotype was seen a few times. The rearrangement links TRBV28 to TRBJ2-7, with D maybe TRBD1 (5 bases). Germline CDR1 and CDR2: MDHEN and SYDVKM. The CDR3 has 15 amino acids. V shed 8 bases and J shed 2 bases, with 19 bases lying between them. The CDR3 here is CASSFGQGVTYEQYF. The CDR3 coding sequence is TGTGCCAGCTCATTCGGGCAGGGCGTTACCTACGAGCAGTACTTC. The full variable domain, in which reference TRBV28 and TRBJ2-7 provide the parts outside the CDR3, is DVKVTQSSRYLVKRTGEKVFLECVQDMDHENMFWYRQDPGLGLRLIYFSYDVKMKEKGDIPEGYSVSREKKERFSLILESASTNQTSMYLCASSFGQGVTYEQYFGPGTRLTVT.

This clonotype was recorded at least ten times. This chain links TRBV28 with TRBJ1-2, with D possibly matching TRBD1 (5 bases). V was shortened by 7 bases and J by 3 bases, with 21 bases between the two germline ends. This CDR3 spans 16 amino acids. Germline CDR1 is MDHEN and CDR2 is SYDVKM. CDR3 loop: CASNKGRRPFHYGYTF. For the CDR3, the DNA is TGTGCCAGCAATAAGGGACGGCGTCCCTTCCACTATGGCTACACCTTC.

Note on this clonotype: An end of the junction does not agree with germline; a read error may underlie this. The chain is built from TRBV19 and TRBJ2-6, with D perhaps matching TRBD1 (5 bases). Per germline, CDR1 LNHDA and CDR2 SQIVND (reference sequence). The CDR3 sequence is 16 residues long. CDR3 sequence reads: CASKETDPSGANVLNF. The CDR3 DNA is TGTGCCAGTAAGGAAACGGATCCCTCTGGGGCCAACGTCCTGAATTTC.

V gene TRBV5-1 combines with J gene TRBJ2-3; 7 nucleotides align to TRBD2. The CDR3 length is 16 residues. Losses at the gene ends were 3 bases for V and 5 bases for J; bases not matched to a gene: 12. Germline CDR1 SGHRS, CDR2 YFSETQ. In DNA form, the CDR3 reads TGCGCCAGCAGCTGGGCTAGGACTAGTTCTGTAGATACGCAGTATTTT. It is translated as CASSWARTSSVDTQYF.

This clonotype has ten or more counts. The chain uses TRBV25-1 and TRBJ2-3, with TRBD1 as a possible D gene (6 bases). The CDR3 runs to 16 residues. With 6 bases removed from V and 6 bases from J, the gap between germline ends came to 22 bases. Germline values: CDR1 MGHDK, CDR2 SYGVNS. CDR3 protein: CASRLEGENPQDTQYF. CDR3 DNA sequence: TGTGCCAGCAGATTAGAGGGGGAGAATCCCCAGGATACGCAGTATTTT. The whole variable domain, filled in from reference TRBV25-1 and TRBJ2-3, reads EADIYQTPRYLVIGTGKKITLECSQTMGHDKMYWYQQDPGMELHLIHYSYGVNSTEKGDLSSESTVSRIRTEHFPLTLESARPSHTSQYLCASRLEGENPQDTQYFGPGTRLTVL.

Of note for this clonotype: This may come from a read error, since a much larger clone is one base off. The rearrangement links TRBV5-1 to TRBJ2-3; 11 nucleotides agree with TRBD2. CDR3 length: 16 amino acids. Germline CDR1 SGHRS, CDR2 YFSETQ. With V trimmed by 5 bases and J by 0 bases, 5 bases remained unmatched. CDR3 protein: CASSSGLAASTDTQYF. In DNA, the CDR3 is TGCGCCAGCAGTTCGGGACTAGCGGCGAGCACAGATACGCAGTATTTT.

This clonotype was seen more than once but under ten times. V is TRBV28 and J is TRBJ1-5; possibly TRBD1 for D (5 bases). Germline V gene sequence: CDR1 MDHEN, CDR2 SYDVKM. CDR3 length equals 16 residues. The ends were cut back, 8 bases at V and 3 bases at J, with 20 bases in the middle. CDR3: CASGTNPTVDNQPQHF. For the CDR3, the DNA is TGTGCCAGCGGAACCAACCCGACAGTCGACAATCAGCCCCAGCATTTT.

This clonotype came up a few times. The chain is built from TRBV5-1 and TRBJ2-2; D remains unclear. This CDR3 spans 13 amino acids. Germline V lookup: CDR1 SGHRS, CDR2 YFSETQ. V dropped 0 bases and J dropped 4 bases, with 4 bases sitting between them. The CDR3 nucleotides are TGCGCCAGCAGCTTGGCCGCCACCGGGGAGCTGTTTTTT. This sequence encodes CASSLAATGELFF.

This clonotype has more than one count but fewer than ten. The chain joins TRBV12-3 or TRBV12-4 to TRBJ2-1, with D possibly matching TRBD2 (5 bases). Trimming stripped 2 bases from V and 0 bases from J, with 8 bases between. The CDR3 is 15 amino acids. CDR3 in amino acids: CASSLTGNSYNEQFF. The CDR3, as DNA: TGTGCCAGCAGTTTAACGGGAAACTCCTACAATGAGCAGTTCTTC.

This clonotype was counted at least ten times. The chain is built from TRBV11-3 and TRBJ2-7; weak D call: TRBD2 (5 bases). The CDR3 is made up of 15 amino acids. The germline gives CDR1 SGHNT, CDR2 YENEEA. The V and J ends lost 2 bases and 2 bases respectively, with 13 bases between them. CDR3 nucleotide sequence: TGTGCCAGCAGCTTACCCCCGGGGTATGCCTACGAGCAGTACTTC. It encodes CASSLPPGYAYEQYF.

The table lists this clonotype with a few counts. The chain uses TRBV28 and TRBJ1-2, with D possibly matching TRBD1 (5 bases). V shed 5 bases and J shed 8 bases, with 21 bases lying between them. The CDR3 is made up of 15 amino acids. Germline V gene lookup returns CDR1 MDHEN and CDR2 SYDVKM. DNA of the CDR3: TGTGCCAGCAGTCCCCCGGGACCCTTTGCCTCCGGCTACACCTTC. It codes for CASSPPGPFASGYTF.

The chain recombines TRBV2 with TRBJ2-3; D gene unclear. The CDR3 loop spans 13 amino acids. The germline V gene encodes CDR1 SNHLY and CDR2 FYNNEI. Between the trimmed V and J ends, which lost 0 bases and 8 bases, there was a span of 9 bases. CDR3 sequence (DNA): TGTGCCAGCAGTGAAGCGTTGGTTGCTACGCAGTATTTT. Protein: CASSEALVATQYF.

V gene TRBV24-1 combines with J gene TRBJ2-1; D is unresolved. Germline V gene lookup returns CDR1 KGHDR and CDR2 SFDVKD. V lost 5 bases and J lost 10, with 11 bases in between. This CDR3 is built from 12 residues. CDR3: CATSGLRGEQFF. CDR3 nucleotide sequence: TGTGCCACCAGTGGACTCCGTGGGGAGCAGTTCTTC.

This clonotype was recorded many times. This sequence joins TRBV9 and TRBJ2-7; 8 bases fit TRBD2. V dropped 4 bases and J dropped 4; count of bases not matched to a gene: 7. The germline gives CDR1 SGDLS, CDR2 YYNGEE. The CDR3 runs to 14 residues. This CDR3 reads CASSLSPGGYEQYF. In DNA form, the CDR3 reads TGTGCCAGCAGCCTCTCGCCGGGGGGGTACGAGCAGTACTTC.

J is TRBJ2-7 and V is TRBV28; D is uncertain. Germline V gene lookup returns CDR1 MDHEN and CDR2 SYDVKM. The CDR3 covers 14 residues. V lost 6 bases and J 0 bases, leaving 12 bases between the germline ends. CDR3 amino acids: CASSPPVASYEQYF. The CDR3 nucleotides are TGTGCCAGCAGCCCCCCTGTAGCCTCCTACGAGCAGTACTTC.

This clonotype appeared a few times. J is TRBJ2-7 and V is TRBV5-1, with D perhaps TRBD2 (5 bases). The CDR3 totals 14 residues. Between the trimmed V and J ends, which lost 2 bases and 2 bases, there was a span of 11 bases. The germline gives CDR1 SGHRS, CDR2 YFSETQ. The DNA of the CDR3 is TGCGCCAGCAGCTTCGGTGCGGAGGCCTACGAGCAGTACTTC. Its protein is CASSFGAEAYEQYF. The full variable domain, with the rest looked up from reference TRBV5-1 and TRBJ2-7, is KAGVTQTPRYLIKTRGQQVTLSCSPISGHRSVSWYQQTPGQGLQFLFEYFSETQRNKGNFPGRFSGRQFSNSRSEMNVSTLELGDSALYLCASSFGAEAYEQYFGPGTRLTVT.

This clonotype has a handful of counts. J is TRBJ2-3 and V is TRBV29-1; either TRBD1 or TRBD2 may supply D (5 bases each). Trimming removed 6 bases from V and 2 bases from J, with 9 bases in between. CDR1 is SQVTM, CDR2 ANQGSEA, per germline. The CDR3 covers 12 residues. The CDR3, as DNA: TGCAGCGTAAGGGACCACACAGATACGCAGTATTTT. Its protein product is CSVRDHTDTQYF.

This clonotype was detected only a few times. The chain recombines TRBV12-5 with TRBJ2-3; a possible D gene is TRBD2 (6 bases). V lost 7 bases, J lost 2 bases, and 16 bases lay in between. CDR1 LGHNT and CDR2 FRNRAP come from the germline V gene. There are 15 residues in the CDR3. This chain's CDR3 is CASATLWDFTDTQYF. The CDR3 DNA sequence: TGTGCTAGTGCCACCCTTTGGGACTTCACAGATACGCAGTATTTT.

The V and J genes are TRBV10-3 and TRBJ2-6; D is unresolved. This CDR3 is 15 amino acids long. V dropped 7 bases and J dropped 0 bases, with 10 bases sitting between them. From germline, CDR1 is ENHRY and CDR2 SYGVKD. The chain's CDR3 is CAITKDGSGANVLTF. Written as DNA, the CDR3 is TGTGCCATCACCAAGGACGGCTCTGGGGCCAACGTCCTGACTTTC.